This TCR beta chain was documented in a study of cytomegalovirus exposure and HLA in healthy donors. About the research overall: Some 200 million T cells yielded about 120 million unique TCR beta sequences, as an earlier analysis found.

In the PCR, 60 Vbeta and 13 Jbeta primers were used. In the authors' workflow: Counted up in a later analysis, unique TCR beta chains came to about 80 million, with some 9.9 million shared. Data came from immunoSEQ multiplex PCR; TCRdb stores just in-frame clones and leaves some out. V and J calls and clone size follow that table, whereas D and trimming were derived from the DNA. This table has roughly 180,000 clones, 84% appearing once. Per the germline V gene, CDR1 is MNHEY and CDR2 is SVGAGI. The ends were cut back, 4 bases at V and 1 base at J, with 11 bases in the middle. This CDR3 region has 16 residues. Findings and caveats of the study: Roughly even sequencing depth across donors was the assumption behind the presence/absence analyses. About 87% or about 30% of the time was how often most TCR beta V segments were productive, according to an earlier analysis.

Note on this clone: Antigen specificity is unknown.

What was sequenced was PBMCs. V is TRBV6-5 and J is TRBJ2-6; TRBD2 might be the D (6 bases). The source of this sequence is a man aged 30 to 45 in good health and CMV-seronegative. CDR3 region: CASSSRDFSGANVLTF. CDR3 nucleotides: TGTGCCAGCAGTTCCCGGGACTTTTCTGGGGCCAACGTCCTGACTTTC.